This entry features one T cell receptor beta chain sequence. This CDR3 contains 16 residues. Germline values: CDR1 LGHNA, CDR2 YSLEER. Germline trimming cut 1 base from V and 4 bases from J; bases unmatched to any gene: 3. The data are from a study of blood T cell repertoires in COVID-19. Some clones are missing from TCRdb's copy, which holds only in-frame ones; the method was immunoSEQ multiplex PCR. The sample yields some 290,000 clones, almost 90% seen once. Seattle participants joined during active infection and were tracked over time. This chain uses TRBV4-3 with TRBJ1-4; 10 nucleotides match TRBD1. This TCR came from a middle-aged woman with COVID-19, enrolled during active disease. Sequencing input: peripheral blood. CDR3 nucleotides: TGCGCCAGCAGCCAAGGACAGGGGGCCTTTAATGAAAAACTGTTTTTT. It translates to CASSQGQGAFNEKLFF.